The 5 T cell receptor beta chains given below trace back to one sample, sequenced in a study of CD8+CD57+ T cells in acquired aplastic anemia. Genomic DNA, serving as template, underwent TCR beta VDJ and CDR3 profiling. TCRdb re-derived calls from the reads in MiXCR, one entry per CDR3 protein. This sample has under 350,000 distinct CDR3 sequences; approximately 60% occur once, and the top ten carry 1.3%. All sequencing subjects had displayed CD8+CD57+ cell expansion on flow cytometry. The sequencing sample was made of sorted CD4+, CD8+, or CD8+CD57+ T cells (not recorded which) from PBMCs. The origin of the receptors is a human donor with aplastic anemia.

The gene calls are TRBV7-2 and TRBJ2-7; TRBD2 agrees at 7 bases. Germline loops: CDR1 SGHTA, CDR2 FQGNSA. With 3 bases clipped from V and 2 bases from J, the junction kept 4 bases outside the gene matches. CDR3 size: 14 residues. DNA for the CDR3: TGTGCCAGCAGCTTGGAGCGGGGAGCCTACGAGCAGTACTTC. Its protein is CASSLERGAYEQYF.

Ten or more counts support this clonotype. The chain joins TRBV7-8 to TRBJ2-3; D perhaps matches TRBD2 (5 bases). The germline V and J ends were trimmed by 3 bases and 2 bases, with 12 bases remaining between them. This CDR3 has 15 amino acids. CDR1 and CDR2 from the germline V gene are SGHVS and FQNEAQ. CDR3 protein: CASSLGRLNTDTQYF. DNA for the CDR3: TGTGCCAGCAGCTTGGGCAGACTAAACACAGATACGCAGTATTTT.

This clonotype was seen a handful of times. The V gene is TRBV10-2, the J gene TRBJ2-1; 12 nucleotides align to TRBD2. The CDR3 runs to 15 residues. Germline assignment: CDR1 WSHSY and CDR2 SAAADI. The trim removed 5 bases at V and 8 bases at J, leaving 7 bases unmatched. CDR3 DNA sequence: TGCGCCAGCAGTAGTAACCTAGCGGGAGGGGATGAGCAGTTCTTC. Protein product: CASSSNLAGGDEQFF.

The V and J genes are TRBV20-1 and TRBJ2-7, with D possibly matching TRBD2 (5 bases). Germline values: CDR1 DFQATT, CDR2 SNEGSKA (reference sequence). The V end lost 7 bases, the J end lost 1 base, and 20 bases lay between the germline ends. This CDR3 has 15 amino acids. The CDR3 coding sequence is TGCAGTGTCAGAAAAGAGGGCGGACTGTCCTACGAGCAGTACTTC. Translated, it gives CSVRKEGGLSYEQYF.

This clonotype has ten or more counts. The gene calls are TRBV5-8 and TRBJ1-1; 7 bases agree with TRBD1. The CDR3 is 15 residues long. Germline CDR1 and CDR2: SGHTS and YDEGEE. V was pared by 5 bases and J by 1 base, with 8 bases of the junction left unmatched. This CDR3 is CASSFGQERNTEAFF. Here the CDR3 DNA reads TGTGCCAGCAGTTTCGGACAGGAGCGGAACACTGAAGCTTTCTTT.